One sample yielded the 8 T cell receptor beta chains listed below, sequenced in a study of post-analysis software for immune sequencing data. Study-level results: Higher frequency in patients than in controls was seen for 5 or 6 TRBV segments, with TRBV5-6, TRBV5-1 and TRBV20-1 among them.

Prepared TCR beta cDNA libraries contained unique molecular identifiers. TCRdb analysed the PCR reads with MiXCR anew, one entry per CDR3 protein. The sample contains hundreds of thousands of distinct CDR3 sequences, about 57% of which appear only once. The antigens for these receptors are not known. The sequenced material came from blood. These receptors were taken from a girl aged 10 to 17 with multiple sclerosis.

The chain links TRBV2 to TRBJ2-5, with D maybe TRBD1 (5 bases). The V gene lost 3 bases and the J gene lost 3 bases, with 8 bases spanning the gap. The CDR3 has 13 amino acids. Germline assignment: CDR1 SNHLY and CDR2 FYNNEI. CDR3 in amino acids: CASSERTKETQYF. For the CDR3, the DNA is TGTGCCAGCAGTGAGCGGACAAAAGAGACCCAGTACTTC.

This chain links TRBV2 with TRBJ1-1; 7 nucleotides line up with TRBD1. Germline V gene data show CDR1 as SNHLY and CDR2 as FYNNEI. CDR3 length equals 14 residues. V lost 6 bases and J lost 1; bases outside the gene matches: 5. CDR3 in DNA: TGTGCCAGCAGATGCGGACAGGCGAACACTGAAGCTTTCTTT. Residues: CASRCGQANTEAFF.

Of note for this clonotype: Germline is not matched at one junction end, which may reflect a read error. This sequence joins TRBV5-1 and TRBJ1-4, with TRBD1 as a possible D gene (5 bases). This CDR3 spans 15 amino acids. Germline-derived CDR1 and CDR2 are SGHRS and YFSETQ. The DNA for the CDR3 is TGCGCCAGTAGCTTGGAGTCAGGGCGGACTGAAAAACTGTTTTTT. This codes for CASSLESGRTEKLFF.

The rearrangement uses TRBV29-1 and TRBJ1-2; D not certain. V dropped 3 bases and J dropped 2 bases, with 7 bases sitting between them. This CDR3 region has 12 residues. In germline, CDR1 is SQVTM, CDR2 ANQGSEA. The CDR3 here is CSVDSRNYGYTF. In nucleotides, the CDR3 is TGCAGCGTTGACTCGCGAAACTATGGCTACACCTTC.

This clonotype was counted only a few times. J is TRBJ2-1 and V is TRBV14; D remains ambiguous. Germline lookup yields CDR1 SGHDN and CDR2 FVKESK. The CDR3 has 13 residues. With 4 bases removed from V and 2 bases from J, the gap between germline ends came to 6 bases. The CDR3 region is CASSPQPYNEQFF. The CDR3 coding sequence is TGTGCCAGCAGCCCCCAGCCCTACAATGAGCAGTTCTTC.

This clonotype was seen only a few times. The V call is TRBV15, the J call TRBJ2-7; maybe TRBD1 (6 bases). The CDR3 sequence is 15 residues long. V was shortened by 5 bases and J by 0 bases, with 14 bases between the two germline ends. Germline V CDR1 and CDR2: LNHNV, YYDKDF (reference sequence). CDR3: CATSFLGTHSYEQYF. CDR3 bases: TGTGCCACCAGCTTCCTCGGGACACACTCCTACGAGCAGTACTTC.

The V call is TRBV3-1, the J call TRBJ2-7, with TRBD1 matching 9 bases. Germline CDR1 reads LGHDT; CDR2 reads YNNKEL (reference sequence). V shed 2 bases and J 5 bases; nucleotides not matched to a gene: 13. The CDR3 loop spans 17 amino acids. The CDR3 sequence: CASSQIFGQGRYNEQYF. The CDR3 nucleotides read TGTGCCAGCAGCCAAATTTTCGGACAGGGGAGGTATAACGAGCAGTACTTC.

This clonotype was counted a few times. The J gene is TRBJ2-7, the V gene TRBV7-3; 11 nucleotides agree with TRBD1. Per the germline V gene, CDR1 is SGHTA and CDR2 is FQGTGA. The J segment lost 3 bases and the V segment lost 2 bases, leaving 6 bases of the junction unmatched. The CDR3 contains 16 residues. CDR3 amino acids: CASSLAGTGGIYEQYF. In DNA form, the CDR3 reads TGTGCCAGCAGCTTAGCCGGGACAGGGGGTATCTACGAGCAGTACTTC.